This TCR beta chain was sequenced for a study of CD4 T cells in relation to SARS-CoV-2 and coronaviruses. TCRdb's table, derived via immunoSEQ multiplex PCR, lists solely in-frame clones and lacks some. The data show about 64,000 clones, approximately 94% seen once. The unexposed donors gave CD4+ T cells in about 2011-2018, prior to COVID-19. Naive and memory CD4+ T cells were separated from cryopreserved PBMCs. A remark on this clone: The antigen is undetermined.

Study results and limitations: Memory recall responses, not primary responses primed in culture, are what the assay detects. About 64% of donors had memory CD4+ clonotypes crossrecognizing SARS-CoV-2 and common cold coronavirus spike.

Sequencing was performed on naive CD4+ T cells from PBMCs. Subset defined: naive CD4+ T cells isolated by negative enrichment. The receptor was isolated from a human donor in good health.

Here the CDR3 reads CASSLRKVGSQYF. CDR3 nucleotides: TGTGCCAGCAGCTTACGGAAAGTTGGTTCGCAGTATTTT. The chain couples TRBV7-3 to TRBJ2-3; no firm D call. CDR1 and CDR2 (germline): SGHTA, FQGTGA. Trimming removed 2 bases from V and 10 bases from J, with 13 bases in between. This CDR3 region has 13 residues.